These 28 T cell receptor beta chains originate from one sample sequenced in a study of T cell responses to AZD1222 COVID-19 vaccine. TCRdb's table, derived via immunoSEQ multiplex PCR, lists solely in-frame clones and lacks some. The sample yields around 120,000 clones, roughly 86% seen once. This specimen consisted of peripheral blood, obtained 28 days after the second AZD1222 dose. Source of these receptors: an adult who received the AZD1222 COVID-19 vaccine.

This rearrangement joins TRBV2 to TRBJ1-4; 8 bases agree with TRBD1. The trim removed 7 bases at V and 6 bases at J, leaving 7 bases unmatched. The CDR3 runs to 14 residues. Germline assignment: CDR1 SNHLY and CDR2 FYNNEI. The CDR3 region is CASTVDRGDEKLFF. DNA of the CDR3: TGTGCCAGCACGGTAGACAGGGGCGATGAAAAACTGTTTTTT.

The chain links TRBV18 to TRBJ1-3, with D possibly being TRBD1 (6 bases). Germline CDR1 reads KGHSH; CDR2 reads LQKENI. Trimming cost V 0 bases and J 2 bases, with 17 bases left between them. The CDR3 extends over 18 amino acids. DNA for the CDR3: TGTGCCAGCTCACCACCGGCGTCAGGGGCAGGGACTGGAAACACCATATATTTT. As protein: CASSPPASGAGTGNTIYF.

This chain uses TRBV6-5 with TRBJ2-7; D unresolved. This CDR3 has 13 residues. Deletions cut 6 bases from V and 1 base from J, with 10 bases between. Looked up from germline, CDR1 is MNHEY and CDR2 is SVGAGI. CDR3: CASRVEASYEQYF. CDR3 bases: TGTGCCAGCAGAGTCGAGGCTTCCTACGAGCAGTACTTC.

This chain joins TRBV3-1 (or the pseudogene TRBV3-2) and TRBJ2-2; a weak D match, TRBD1 (6 bases). The CDR3 loop spans 24 amino acids. Germline lookup yields CDR1 LGHDT and CDR2 YNNKEL (reference sequence). The V end lost 0 bases, the J end lost 0 bases, and 32 bases lay between the germline ends. The CDR3 protein is CASSQDLVLLGQTNKLSNTGELFF. The DNA of the CDR3 is TGTGCCAGCAGCCAAGATTTGGTTTTACTAGGACAGACCAACAAACTATCGAACACCGGGGAGCTGTTTTTT.

The J gene is TRBJ2-2, the V gene TRBV9, with a weak D call TRBD2 (6 bases). The CDR3 is 16 residues long. Germline values: CDR1 SGDLS, CDR2 YYNGEE. V lost 0 bases, J lost 0 bases, and 9 bases lay in between. CDR3 nucleotide sequence: TGTGCCAGCAGCGTAGGGGGCGGGGCGAACACCGGGGAGCTGTTTTTT. Its translation is CASSVGGGANTGELFF.

This clone occurred a few times. CDR3 residues: CASSPVLENTEAFF. DNA of the CDR3: TGTGCCAGCAGCCCAGTACTAGAGAACACTGAAGCTTTCTTT. The chain is built from TRBV7-8 and TRBJ1-1; D is undetermined. Germline CDR1 reads SGHVS; CDR2 reads FQNEAQ. The length of the CDR3 is 14 residues. V lost 5 bases to trimming and J lost 1 base, with 11 bases between them.

J is TRBJ2-7 and V is TRBV9, with 9 bases identical to TRBD1. The CDR3 length is 16 residues. CDR1 SGDLS and CDR2 YYNGEE come from the germline V gene. V was clipped by 3 bases and J by 2 bases; unmatched bases: 9. The CDR3, as DNA: TGTGCCAGCAGCGCAGCCCCGGGACAGGGTACCTACGAGCAGTACTTC. It codes for CASSAAPGQGTYEQYF.

The chain combines TRBV6-4 with TRBJ2-3; a possible D gene is TRBD1 (5 bases). V was shortened by 2 bases and J by 5 bases, with 26 bases between the two germline ends. Germline CDR1 and CDR2: MRHNA and SNTAGT. The CDR3 is 19 residues long. This CDR3 reads CASSDPTQAVSKGLDTQYF. The CDR3 DNA follows: TGTGCCAGCAGTGACCCGACACAGGCCGTGTCGAAGGGTCTAGATACGCAGTATTTT.

The chain uses TRBV2 and TRBJ2-7; 11 nucleotides agree with TRBD2. The J segment lost 3 bases and the V segment lost 0 bases, leaving 19 bases of the junction unmatched. The CDR3 is 21 amino acids. Germline values: CDR1 SNHLY, CDR2 FYNNEI. The CDR3 reads CASSEAYPSGGLLLPGYEQYF. The DNA of the CDR3 is TGTGCCAGCAGTGAAGCTTATCCTAGCGGGGGGCTCCTCCTACCCGGCTACGAGCAGTACTTC.

This chain connects TRBV19 to TRBJ1-5; 7 bases match TRBD1. Germline-derived CDR1 and CDR2 are LNHDA and SQIVND (reference sequence). The CDR3 consists of 14 residues. The V segment lost 8 bases and the J segment 2 bases; nucleotides outside the gene matches: 6. The CDR3 DNA reads as TGTGCCAGTGACCGGGACAGTCGCAATCAGCCCCAGCATTTT. Its protein is CASDRDSRNQPQHF.

The chain combines TRBV11-2 with TRBJ2-2; D possibly corresponds to TRBD2 (5 bases). Germline V gene lookup returns CDR1 SGHAT and CDR2 FQNNGV. V was shortened by 5 bases and J by 0 bases, with 16 bases between the two germline ends. The CDR3 contains 17 residues. The CDR3 region has the DNA TGTGCCAGCAGCCAATGGCCCATCGGGGCGAACACCGGGGAGCTGTTTTTT. It specifies CASSQWPIGANTGELFF.

The J gene is TRBJ1-2, the V gene TRBV18; 7 positions agree with TRBD1. Trimming took 7 bases from V and 6 from J; bases not matched to a gene: 14. Germline V gives CDR1 KGHSH, CDR2 LQKENI. This CDR3 has 15 residues. The CDR3: CASYHQSGTANGYTF. CDR3 in DNA: TGTGCCAGCTACCACCAATCTGGGACAGCTAATGGCTACACCTTC.

As concerns this clone: A read error may produce the germline difference seen at one junction end. The chain recombines TRBV28 with TRBJ2-7; possibly TRBD2 for D (6 bases). Germline lookup yields CDR1 MDHEN and CDR2 SYDVKM. This CDR3 is 11 amino acids long. The CDR3 DNA reads TGCCCCACAAGGAGGGCCTACGAGCAGTACTTC. It is translated as CPTRRAYEQYF.

The rearrangement uses TRBV6-5 and TRBJ1-2; 9 bases are a match to TRBD1. The V gene end was trimmed by 6 bases and the J gene end by 1 base; junction bases not matched to a gene: 6. This CDR3 contains 15 residues. Per the germline V gene, CDR1 is MNHEY and CDR2 is SVGAGI. The CDR3 is CASRPGQGLNYGYTF. CDR3 nucleotide sequence: TGTGCCAGCAGGCCTGGACAGGGGCTTAACTATGGCTACACCTTC.

This chain uses TRBV29-1 with TRBJ2-5, with 12 bases fitting TRBD2. The CDR3 consists of 16 residues. V shed 2 bases and J 4 bases; nucleotides not matched to a gene: 8. Germline-derived CDR1 and CDR2 are SQVTM and ANQGSEA. DNA of the CDR3: TGCAGCGTTGAACGTCTAGCGGGGGGGATAGGAGAGACCCAGTACTTC. This sequence encodes CSVERLAGGIGETQYF. Variable domain in full (rest from reference TRBV29-1 and TRBJ2-5): SAVISQKPSRDICQRGTSLTIQCQVDSQVTMMFWYRQQPGQSLTLIATANQGSEATYESGFVIDKFPISRPNLTFSTLTVSNMSPEDSSIYLCSVERLAGGIGETQYFGPGTRLLVL.

V usage is TRBV3-1 (or the pseudogene TRBV3-2) and J usage is TRBJ1-2; 10 bases line up with TRBD1. V gave up 4 bases and J gave up 8 bases; unmatched junction bases: 13. The CDR3 loop spans 16 amino acids. Germline V CDR1 and CDR2: LGHDT, YNNKEL (reference sequence). CDR3 sequence reads: CASSPGTGVFQGGYTF. The DNA for the CDR3 is TGTGCCAGCAGCCCCGGGACAGGGGTTTTTCAAGGGGGCTACACCTTC.

V usage is TRBV7-3 and J usage is TRBJ2-7; D is possibly TRBD2 (5 bases). Germline CDR1 is SGHTA and CDR2 is FQGTGA. V lost 0 bases and J 5 bases, leaving 14 bases between the germline ends. The CDR3 length is 15 residues. The CDR3 loop reads CASSLTMGLAHEQYF. The DNA of the CDR3 is TGTGCCAGCAGCTTAACCATGGGTCTAGCCCACGAGCAGTACTTC.

The chain combines TRBV4-1 with TRBJ2-2; 7 bases are shared with TRBD2. CDR1 and CDR2 (germline): MGHRA, YSYEKL. V shed 4 bases, J shed 0 bases, and the junction held 5 bases outside the gene matches. This CDR3 has 16 residues. CDR3 sequence reads: CASSPLGRANTGELFF. The DNA for the CDR3 is TGCGCCAGCAGCCCTTTAGGGAGGGCGAACACCGGGGAGCTGTTTTTT.

This clone was detected only once. The chain is built from TRBV27 and TRBJ2-1, with no clear D. Germline CDR1 is MNHEY and CDR2 is SMNVEV (reference sequence). Trimming cost V 5 bases and J 3 bases, with 26 bases left between them. The CDR3 contains 19 residues. The CDR3 is CASSALQPAVSFYYNEQFF. CDR3 sequence (DNA): TGTGCCAGCAGTGCCCTACAACCGGCGGTCTCCTTTTACTACAATGAGCAGTTCTTC.

The V call is TRBV7-9, the J call TRBJ2-7, with 8 bases identical to TRBD1. CDR1 SEHNR and CDR2 FQNEAQ come from the germline V gene (reference sequence). The CDR3 loop spans 14 amino acids. J was trimmed by 2 bases and V by 4 bases; bases with no gene match: 4. Here the CDR3 reads CASSSTRGPYEQYF. CDR3 nucleotides: TGTGCCAGCAGCTCTACCAGGGGGCCCTACGAGCAGTACTTC.

The V gene is TRBV7-9, the J gene TRBJ2-2, with D possibly being TRBD1 (6 bases). Germline V gene data show CDR1 as SEHNR and CDR2 as FQNEAQ (reference sequence). Trimming took off 8 bases at V and 0 bases at J, with 10 bases between the two ends. The CDR3 covers 14 residues. The CDR3, as DNA: TGTGCCAGCCAGGACAGAGCGAACACCGGGGAGCTGTTTTTT. This sequence encodes CASQDRANTGELFF.

The genes are TRBV12-3 or TRBV12-4 and TRBJ1-1; D uncertain. The V end was cut by 5 bases, the J end by 1 base, with 2 bases between. This CDR3 region has 11 residues. The CDR3 here is CASSKNTEAFF. The CDR3 DNA reads TGTGCCAGCAGTAAGAACACTGAAGCTTTCTTT.

The rearrangement uses TRBV27 and TRBJ2-2, with D possibly called TRBD1 or TRBD2 (6 bases each). Trimming took off 8 bases at V and 3 bases at J, with 13 bases between the two ends. The CDR3 has 14 residues. Germline loops: CDR1 MNHEY, CDR2 SMNVEV (reference sequence). As DNA, the CDR3 is TGTGCCAGCGGGGGGCCTTCTTACACCGGGGAGCTGTTTTTT. Encoded protein: CASGGPSYTGELFF.

The V gene is TRBV6-2 or TRBV6-3, the J gene TRBJ2-7; TRBD2 is a possible D gene (5 bases). The CDR3 extends over 16 amino acids. Germline-derived CDR1 and CDR2 are MNHEY and SVGEGT. V dropped 1 base and J dropped 7 bases, with 20 bases sitting between them. The CDR3 reads CASSYFGRRLLGEQYF. The CDR3 DNA is TGTGCCAGCAGTTACTTTGGACGGAGACTACTGGGGGAGCAGTACTTC.

The V gene is TRBV14, the J gene TRBJ2-5, with 7 bases that match TRBD1. Trimming at V came to 1 base and at J to 5 bases, leaving 7 bases not matched to a gene. The CDR3 extends over 15 amino acids. The germline V gene has CDR1 SGHDN and CDR2 FVKESK. The chain's CDR3 is CASSQVKGARETQYF. The CDR3 bases are TGTGCCAGCAGCCAAGTGAAGGGGGCTCGGGAGACCCAGTACTTC. Drawing the rest from reference TRBV14 and TRBJ2-5, the complete variable domain is EAGVTQFPSHSVIEKGQTVTLRCDPISGHDNLYWYRRVMGKEIKFLLHFVKESKQDESGMPNNRFLAERTGGTYSTLKVQPAELEDSGVYFCASSQVKGARETQYFGPGTRLLVL.

The rearrangement links TRBV7-9 to TRBJ2-5, with D unclear. Germline V gives CDR1 SEHNR, CDR2 FQNEAQ (reference sequence). The CDR3 loop spans 15 amino acids. V shed 5 bases and J shed 4 bases, with 17 bases lying between them. The CDR3, as DNA: TGTGCCAGCAGCCCTAACGCAGCTGTGAGAGAGACCCAGTACTTC. Translation: CASSPNAAVRETQYF.

This sequence joins TRBV7-8 and TRBJ1-1; D remains unclear. Trimming removed 1 base at V and 10 bases at J, with 10 bases between. CDR3 size: 12 residues. Germline-derived CDR1 and CDR2 are SGHVS and FQNEAQ. CDR3 sequence (DNA): TGTGCCAGCAGCTTAGGCGAGAGCGGAGCTTTCTTT. Translating it yields CASSLGESGAFF.

V usage is TRBV19 and J usage is TRBJ2-1; D gene ambiguous. Trimming took off 4 bases at V and 4 bases at J, with 11 bases between the two ends. Germline V gene lookup returns CDR1 LNHDA and CDR2 SQIVND (reference sequence). CDR3 size: 14 residues. CDR3: CASSKSGRYNEQFF. The DNA of the CDR3 is TGTGCCAGTAGTAAATCGGGCAGATACAATGAGCAGTTCTTC.